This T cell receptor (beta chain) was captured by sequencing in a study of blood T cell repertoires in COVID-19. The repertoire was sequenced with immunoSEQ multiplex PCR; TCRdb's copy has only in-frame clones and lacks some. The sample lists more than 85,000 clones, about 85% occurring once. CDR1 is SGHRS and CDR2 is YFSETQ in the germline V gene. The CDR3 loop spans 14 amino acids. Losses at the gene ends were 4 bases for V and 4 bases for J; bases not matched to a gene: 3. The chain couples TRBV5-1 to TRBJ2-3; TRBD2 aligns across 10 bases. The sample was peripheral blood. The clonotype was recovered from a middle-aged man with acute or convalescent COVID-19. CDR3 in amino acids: CASSISGRPDTQYF. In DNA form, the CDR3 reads TGCGCCAGCAGCATTAGCGGGAGGCCAGATACGCAGTATTTT.